The 8 T cell receptor beta chains reported below all come from one sample, sequenced in a study of spatial heterogeneity in lung cancer. Time point in this sample: sample taken at primary tumor resection. One entry per CDR3 protein results from TCRdb running MiXCR on the 5' RACE reads. Among approximately 7,700 distinct CDR3 sequences, 9.7% were seen once, and the ten largest hold approximately 25%. The source was normal lung tissue next to the tumor, collected at surgery. These receptors all stem from a male donor with early-stage non-small cell lung cancer.

CDR3 nucleotide sequence: TGTGCCAGCGGGGGACTAGCGGGAGAAGGTCCAGACAATGAGCAGTTCTTC. It yields the protein CASGGLAGEGPDNEQFF. The chain recombines TRBV9 with TRBJ2-1; TRBD2 aligns across 14 bases. Trimming at V came to 7 bases and at J to 5 bases, leaving 11 bases not matched to a gene. The CDR3 runs 17 residues. Germline assignment: CDR1 SGDLS and CDR2 YYNGEE.

This clonotype is termed medium-sized (0.01 to 0.1%). The chain joins TRBV7-6 to TRBJ2-5; D gene ambiguous. The CDR3 has 15 residues. The V end lost 0 bases, the J end lost 3 bases, and 11 bases lay between the germline ends. CDR1 is SGHVS, CDR2 FNYEAQ, per germline. The CDR3 region is CASSLAHSSKETQYF. The CDR3 DNA reads TGTGCCAGCAGCTTAGCGCACTCAAGTAAAGAGACCCAGTACTTC.

At least ten counts were recorded for this clonotype. The junction and the germline gene differ at one end; a read error may be behind it. The V gene is TRBV7-2, the J gene TRBJ2-7; 10 bases are a match to TRBD2. The CDR3 spans 14 residues. Per the germline V gene, CDR1 is SGHTA and CDR2 is FQGNSA. This CDR3 reads CSSRKRGGPYEQYF. In nucleotides, the CDR3 is TGTTCCAGCAGAAAGCGGGGGGGACCCTACGAGCAGTACTTC.

In its sample, this clonotype was seen many times. This sequence joins TRBV6-2 or TRBV6-3 and TRBJ2-5; D is ambiguous. V lost 6 bases, J lost 4 bases, and 15 bases lay in between. Germline V gene data show CDR1 as MNHEY and CDR2 as SVGEGT. This CDR3 comprises 14 residues. CDR3: CASRPPVGGETQYF. CDR3 bases: TGTGCCAGCAGGCCGCCAGTGGGTGGAGAGACCCAGTACTTC.

The sample holds many counts of this clonotype. This chain links TRBV11-2 with TRBJ2-4; TRBD2 matches 11 bases. The CDR3 is made up of 16 amino acids. Germline V CDR1 and CDR2: SGHAT, FQNNGV. V shed 5 bases and J 0 bases; nucleotides not matched to a gene: 3. The chain's CDR3 is CASSLGLAVAKNIQYF. The CDR3 bases are TGTGCCAGCAGCCTGGGACTAGCGGTAGCCAAAAACATTCAGTACTTC.

The chain uses TRBV5-4 and TRBJ2-7; D is perhaps TRBD2 (5 bases). CDR1 and CDR2 (germline): SGHNT, YYREEE (reference sequence). CDR3 length equals 13 residues. The V end was cut by 4 bases, the J end by 4 bases, with 12 bases between. CDR3 amino acids: CASSLDWRYEQYF. In nucleotides, the CDR3 is TGTGCCAGCAGCCTGGACTGGAGATACGAGCAGTACTTC.

This clonotype has a single count. V and J are TRBV28 and TRBJ2-2; the match to TRBD1 covers 7 bases. The J segment lost 5 bases and the V segment lost 7 bases, leaving 4 bases of the junction unmatched. Germline CDR1 MDHEN, CDR2 SYDVKM. There are 13 residues in the CDR3. The CDR3 protein is CASTVRGTGELFF. CDR3 nucleotides: TGTGCCAGCACTGTCAGGGGGACCGGGGAGCTGTTTTTT.

This clonotype was picked up many times. V is TRBV5-4 and J is TRBJ2-5, with TRBD1 matching over 7 bases. V dropped 4 bases and J dropped 4; count of bases not matched to a gene: 7. The V gene's germline CDR1 is SGHNT and CDR2 YYREEE (reference sequence). The CDR3 is 14 residues long. CDR3 loop: CASSAATGSETQYF. Written as DNA, the CDR3 is TGTGCCAGCAGCGCGGCGACAGGGTCAGAGACCCAGTACTTC. The entire variable domain, with the rest obtained from reference TRBV5-4 and TRBJ2-5, is as follows: ETGVTQSPTHLIKTRGQQVTLRCSSQSGHNTVSWYQQALGQGPQFIFQYYREEENGRGNFPPRFSGLQFPNYSSELNVNALELDDSALYLCASSAATGSETQYFGPGTRLLVL.